Below are 2 T cell receptor beta chains sequenced from a single sample in a study of blood T cell repertoires in COVID-19. Profiling relied on immunoSEQ multiplex PCR, and the TCRdb table lists in-frame clones only, not all of them. The table has a few hundred thousand clones, roughly 88% seen once. Sequenced input: PBMCs or T cells enriched from blood (not recorded which). These receptors originate from a woman in her forties or fifties who had recovered from COVID-19.

The chain links TRBV9 to TRBJ2-1; D gene uncertain. This CDR3 spans 15 amino acids. The V gene lost 1 base and the J gene lost 5 bases, with 13 bases spanning the gap. The germline V gene has CDR1 SGDLS and CDR2 YYNGEE. The CDR3 spells CASSVFYPRDNEQFF. The CDR3 DNA reads TGTGCCAGCAGCGTATTTTATCCCCGGGACAATGAGCAGTTCTTC.

On this clone itself: Other DNA sequences from this sample encode an identical CDR3 as well. The chain uses TRBV12-3 or TRBV12-4 and TRBJ1-2, with D maybe TRBD1 (5 bases). The CDR3 is 13 amino acids. V was trimmed by 5 bases and J by 2 bases, leaving 9 bases between them. The CDR3 sequence: CASSPDRNYGYTF. The CDR3 region has the DNA TGTGCCAGCAGTCCCGACAGAAACTATGGCTACACCTTC.